This TCR beta chain stems from a study of shared clonotypes between healthy human individuals (dated by TCRdb to 2020 to 2021). At the level of the whole study: The cohort included a few men and two women between 18 and 49 years of age. For each donor, CD4 naive and CD4 memory were each given three plates, CD8 naive was given two plates, and CD8 memory was given one plate. Leukapheresis yielded between about 0.94 and 9 billion PBMCs per donor. Blood TCR repertoires of four to six healthy adults were deeply sequenced to estimate repertoire size and the extent of clonotype sharing between individuals. To increase sequencing depth and limit assay-specific biases, TCR repertoire library preparation and sequencing were carried out by different laboratories using diverse techniques.

The CDR3 measures 15 amino acids from cysteine to phenylalanine. The only DNA kept is the CDR3, 45 bases in frame from the first base. Trimming takes 2 bases from V and 1 base from J, and the germline ends sit 11 bases apart. CDR1 and CDR2, per the germline V gene (reference sequence), are LNHDA and SQIVND. This clone was observed a handful of times. Its antigen is not yet known. There are no base qualities to consult, and no much larger clone falls within one base. Using the deep immunoSEQ assay, TCR CDR3 regions were amplified from genomic DNA by multiplex PCR. Extracted genomic DNA from each cell subset was distributed evenly across all wells of several immunoSEQ 96-well plates, and each plate was treated as a replicate. For sorted subsets, 200 ng of genomic DNA, equivalent to 25,000 to 30,000 T cell genomes, went into each replicate PCR. The purified libraries were quantified using a Qubit 3.0 fluorometer, sized with a Bioanalyzer 2100, and then quantified again using the KAPA Library Quantification kit. Every immunoSEQ 96-well plate was sequenced on a dedicated single-read 150-cycle Illumina NextSeq 550 flow cell. The published analysis was carried out like this. Because the immunoSEQ output included only junctional sequences and no quality scores, the filtering could not be the same as the filtering used for full-length reads. Sequences were annotated with PyIR, a Python wrapper for IgBLAST v1.9, and V/J genes and CDR3 were assigned using IMGT germline references. Reads were filtered out if the reads had weak V/J assignments (E-value above 1e-6), no CDR3, stop codons, out-of-frame junctions, or ambiguous translated residues. V3J clonotypes were defined as sequences sharing an identical inferred V gene, J gene, and CDR3 amino acid sequence. To compute the percentage overlap between repertoires, the number of shared unique clonotypes was divided by the size of the smaller repertoire. RTK rarefaction, the Chao1 estimator, and Recon v2.1 estimates of unobserved clonotypes were used to assess repertoire richness. For all TCRbeta clonotypes obtained by the gDNA method from a handful of donors, generation probabilities were computed with OLGA. In its TCRdb copy, this immuneACCESS table keeps in-frame sequences only and misses some clones. Where compared with another copy, unresolved V genes explain less than half of these, and the others have no known cause. V, J and clone size are those of that table, while D and trimming were read from the DNA. The sample includes about 110,000 clones, with 67% observed a single time. Clones ranked in the top ten supply approximately 25% of the sample.

Healthy HIV-negative adults with no recently reported acute infections or vaccinations were included as donors. Every donor was a Caucasian adult residing in Nashville, Tennessee, USA. CD8 memory samples consisted of magnetically selected CD45RO+ cells combined with CCR7-negative CD45RA+ effector memory (TemRA) cells. Blood was obtained by leukapheresis, after which PBMCs were separated by Ficoll-Histopaque density gradient centrifugation and cryopreserved in liquid nitrogen vapor phase. Analytical flow cytometry was used to check the purity and quantity of every magnetically sorted T cell population. Each sorted fraction had its genomic DNA isolated and then quantified by UV absorbance on a Nanodrop 2000c. Broad study findings and their caveats: Based on pairwise subsampling, the degree of clonotype sharing among donors was expected to be affected by sequencing depth. Sharing across a few donors was observed for about 5% of naive CD4, 3.5% of naive CD8, 2% to 2.5% of memory CD4, and roughly 0.4% of memory CD8 clonotypes. The genetic and exposure-history diversity represented was limited by the small number of donors. Only blood was sampled, and tissue TCR repertoires likely differ from those in blood. Naive subsets generally had larger estimated clonotype richness than memory subsets did. Even with the large sequencing depth, rarefaction of the sorted-subset datasets indicated that sequencing was incomplete. Compared with non-shared clonotypes, the clonotypes found in all four sorted-subset donors had higher generation probabilities.

This clonotype was obtained from a woman aged 25 to 39 in good health. In this chain, TRBV19 is recombined with TRBJ1-1, with the D gene call left open. Sample: memory CD8+ T cells sorted from blood. The cell subset or site label of this sample denotes: CD45RO+ cells pooled with CCR7-negative TemRA cells. The DNA is TGTGCCAGTAGTATATTTTTGAGCGCGAACACTGAAGCTTTCTTT. It translates as CASSIFLSANTEAFF. Outside the CDR3, residues come from the reference TRBV19 and TRBJ1-1 proteins, so the full variable domain is: DGGITQSPKYLFRKEGQNVTLSCEQNLNHDAMYWYRQDPGQGLRLIYYSQIVNDFQKGDIAEGYSVSREKKESFPLTVTSAQKNPTAFYLCASSIFLSANTEAFFGQGTRLTVV.